The 9 T cell receptor beta chains below all came from one sample that was sequenced in a study of cytomegalovirus exposure and HLA in healthy donors. 13 Jbeta primers and 60 Vbeta primers were used for the PCR. The assay was immunoSEQ multiplex PCR, and TCRdb's table has in-frame clones only and misses some. The sample shows 200,000 or so clones, around 80% of them seen only once. Sequencing was carried out using PBMCs. The receptors derive from a man aged 18 to 30 in good health and CMV-seronegative.

The chain employs TRBV7-9 and TRBJ2-1; TRBD1 aligns across 8 bases. This CDR3 has 15 residues. CDR1 is SEHNR and CDR2 is FQNEAQ in the germline V gene (reference sequence). J gave up 5 bases and V 5 bases, and 8 bases lay outside the gene matches. CDR3 DNA: TGTGCCAGCAGCCAGGTGACAGGGGAACACAATGAGCAGTTCTTC. It specifies CASSQVTGEHNEQFF.

J is TRBJ1-5 and V is TRBV11-2, with 10 bases that match TRBD1. CDR1 is SGHAT, CDR2 FQNNGV, per germline. V was clipped by 8 bases and J by 2 bases; unmatched bases: 12. The CDR3 is made up of 17 amino acids. CDR3 coding DNA: TGTGCCAGCCCCGACTCAAAGACAGGGGGCTGCAATCAGCCCCAGCATTTT. This gives the protein CASPDSKTGGCNQPQHF.

This chain links TRBV19 with TRBJ2-7; 7 nucleotides match TRBD1. Looked up from germline, CDR1 is LNHDA and CDR2 is SQIVND (reference sequence). This CDR3 has 14 amino acids. The V segment lost 4 bases and the J segment 3 bases; nucleotides outside the gene matches: 6. CDR3 DNA: TGTGCCAGTAGTACATTAGGGACAGTCTACGAGCAGTACTTC. Translation: CASSTLGTVYEQYF.

The chain links TRBV5-4 to TRBJ2-6, with 9 nucleotides matching TRBD1. Trimming cost V 3 bases and J 0 bases; bases outside gene matches: 7. CDR3 length equals 18 residues. Per germline, CDR1 SGHNT and CDR2 YYREEE (reference sequence). The CDR3 DNA reads TGTGCCAGCAGCTCTTCCGGGACAGGGCCCTCTGGGGCCAACGTCCTGACTTTC. This gives the protein CASSSSGTGPSGANVLTF.

V is TRBV7-6 and J is TRBJ1-5, with 10 bases identical to TRBD1. Germline values: CDR1 SGHVS, CDR2 FNYEAQ. The CDR3 is 15 amino acids. V was clipped by 3 bases and J by 5 bases; unmatched bases: 4. CDR3 amino acids: CASSFDRGRDQPQHF. The CDR3 DNA follows: TGTGCCAGCAGCTTCGACAGGGGGCGCGATCAGCCCCAGCATTTT. Full variable domain (outside the CDR3, taken from reference TRBV7-6 and TRBJ1-5): GAGVSQSPRYKVTKRGQDVALRCDPISGHVSLYWYRQALGQGPEFLTYFNYEAQQDKSGLPNDRFSAERPEGSISTLTIQRTEQRDSAMYRCASSFDRGRDQPQHFGDGTRLSIL.

Here the CDR3 DNA reads TGTGCCAGCAGCGTAGTTTCGCTAGCGGGAACCGGGGAGCTGTTTTTT. Protein product: CASSVVSLAGTGELFF. The chain is built from TRBV9 and TRBJ2-2; 9 bases fit TRBD2. Germline loops: CDR1 SGDLS, CDR2 YYNGEE. V was clipped by 0 bases and J by 5 bases; unmatched bases: 5. This CDR3 has 16 residues.

V is TRBV30 and J is TRBJ2-2, with 9 bases that match TRBD2. With 6 bases clipped from V and 3 bases from J, the junction kept 17 bases outside the gene matches. This CDR3 has 18 amino acids. CDR1 is GTSNPN, CDR2 SVGIG, per germline (reference sequence). CDR3 bases: TGTGCCTGCGAGAGCGGGAGGTATCCCGCTTCTTACACCGGGGAGCTGTTTTTT. As protein: CACESGRYPASYTGELFF.

This clone is a singleton in its sample. DNA for the CDR3: TGCAGCGCTGTAAGGGGGCAAGAGACCCAGTACTTC. This translates into CSAVRGQETQYF. This rearrangement joins TRBV29-1 to TRBJ2-5, with D possibly TRBD1 on 6 matching bases. Germline loops: CDR1 SQVTM, CDR2 ANQGSEA. The ends were cut back, 7 bases at V and 2 bases at J, with 11 bases in the middle. This CDR3 is 12 amino acids long.

Comments on this clone: At one boundary the junction diverges from the germline segment, which might be a read error. This chain connects TRBV27 to TRBJ1-1; no definite D call. CDR1 MNHEY and CDR2 SMNVEV come from the germline V gene (reference sequence). The length of the CDR3 is 10 residues. This chain's CDR3 is CLPRQTEAFF. CDR3 sequence (DNA): TGCCTCCCTAGGCAGACTGAAGCTTTCTTT.